These T cell receptor beta chains were read from a single sample in a study of blood T cells in healthy people across ages. TCRdb re-analysed the 5' RACE reads in MiXCR, keeping a single row per CDR3 protein. Here the sample spans 700,000 or so distinct CDR3 sequences, 40% to 45% being singletons. Material: blood. The origin of the receptors is a man older than 75 in good health. The CDR3 runs from the conserved cysteine through the conserved F or W. D genes are given only for firm matches. A row's size may be missing; if present it is once, few, many or a size class.

D gene	J gene	clone size	V gene	CDR3 protein	CDR3 DNA
.	TRBJ2-3	.	TRBV7-2	CASSLGGWQSTDTQYF	TGTGCCAGCAGCTTAGGGGGGTGGCAGAGCACAGATACGCAGTATTTT
.	TRBJ2-1	.	TRBV24-1	CATSDDRYEQFF	TGTGCCACCAGTGACGACAGGTATGAGCAGTTCTTC
TRBD2	TRBJ2-1	many	TRBV29-1	CSAQPTSGRLNEQFF	TGCAGCGCCCAACCGACTAGCGGGAGACTGAATGAGCAGTTCTTC
TRBD1	TRBJ2-3	.	TRBV5-1	CASTKQGTADTQYF	TGCGCCAGCACCAAACAGGGGACGGCAGATACGCAGTATTTT
.	TRBJ1-2	.	TRBV20-1	CSARDNYGYTF	TGCAGTGCTAGGGACAACTATGGCTACACCTTC
TRBD1	TRBJ1-3	.	TRBV28	CASSDPGGLNTIYF	TGTGCCAGCAGCGACCCAGGGGGTTTAAACACCATATATTTT
TRBD1	TRBJ1-4	.	TRBV6-1	CASSTRDRGVTNEKLFF	TGTGCCAGCAGCACAAGGGACAGGGGGGTAACTAATGAAAAACTGTTTTTT
.	TRBJ2-6	many	TRBV20-1	CSARGSGANVLTF	TGCAGTGCTAGAGGTTCTGGGGCCAACGTCCTGACTTTC
.	TRBJ2-6	.	TRBV5-6	CASSWGAGANVLTF	TGTGCCAGCAGCTGGGGGGCCGGGGCCAACGTCCTGACTTTC
TRBD2	TRBJ2-1	few	TRBV18	CASSTYSGRGGNEQFF	TGTGCCAGCTCAACCTATAGCGGGAGAGGGGGCAATGAGCAGTTCTTC
.	TRBJ2-1	.	TRBV28	CASSSPGRVRYEQFF	TGTGCCAGCAGTTCTCCTGGTAGGGTTCGGTATGAGCAGTTCTTC
.	TRBJ2-1	.	TRBV20-1	CSASIVGGEQFF	TGCAGTGCTAGCATTGTCGGGGGTGAGCAGTTCTTC
TRBD2	TRBJ2-7	few	TRBV7-2	CASSPGGPSGRYEQYF	TGTGCCAGCAGCCCTGGGGGGCCTAGCGGGAGGTACGAGCAGTACTTC
.	TRBJ2-5	.	TRBV7-2	CASIPPGRSYNEQYF	TGTGCCAGCATCCCACCAGGGAGGTCCTACAATGAGCAGTACTTC
.	TRBJ2-6	.	TRBV10-1	CASTPVLSGANVLTF	TGCGCCAGCACTCCGGTCCTCTCTGGGGCCAACGTCCTGACTTTC
.	TRBJ2-3	few	TRBV3-1	CASSLRAAKDTQYF	TGTGCCAGCAGCCTTAGGGCCGCAAAAGATACGCAGTATTTT
TRBD2	TRBJ2-7	few	TRBV5-1	CASSPTSGGTYEQYF	TGCGCCAGCAGCCCAACTAGCGGGGGAACCTACGAGCAGTACTTC
.	TRBJ2-7	many	TRBV10-3	CAISESEQGSYEQYF	TGTGCCATCAGTGAGTCGGAACAGGGAAGCTACGAGCAGTACTTC
.	TRBJ2-2	.	TRBV24-1	CATSDPTANTGELFF	TGTGCCACCAGTGACCCCACAGCGAACACCGGGGAGCTGTTTTTT
TRBD1	TRBJ1-2	.	TRBV27	CASSRPQGAGGYTF	TGTGCCAGCAGTAGGCCACAGGGGGCTGGAGGCTACACCTTC
.	TRBJ2-7	.	TRBV30	CAWSTTYEQYF	TGTGCCTGGAGTACTACCTACGAGCAGTACTTC
TRBD1	TRBJ2-5	few	TRBV6-2/TRBV6-3	CASSRPGQGAGETQYF	TGTGCCAGCAGCCGGCCGGGACAGGGCGCCGGGGAGACCCAGTACTTC
TRBD2	TRBJ2-3	.	TRBV6-2/TRBV6-3	CASRTATSGGFTDTQYF	TGTGCCAGCAGGACTGCAACTAGCGGGGGTTTCACAGATACGCAGTATTTT
TRBD1	TRBJ2-1	few	TRBV6-1	CASSTGQGGSTEQFF	TGTGCCAGCAGTACAGGACAGGGGGGTTCTACTGAGCAGTTCTTC
TRBD1	TRBJ2-7	.	TRBV28	CASRGRGGEGYEQYF	TGTGCCAGCAGGGGGAGAGGGGGCGAGGGCTACGAGCAGTACTTC